This TCR beta chain was obtained from a study of blood T cell repertoires in COVID-19. The wider study: Samples of COVID-19 (acute and convalescent) were obtained from the United States, Italy and Spain. T cells, B-cell-depleted T cells, or PBMCs provided the cDNA or gDNA that served as material.

Germline V gene data show CDR1 as SEHNR and CDR2 as FQNEAQ (reference sequence). This CDR3 contains 16 residues. V dropped 5 bases and J dropped 0 bases, with 16 bases sitting between them. Original analysis: Estimates of nucleated cell counts were drawn from the amplification of reference gene primers. Assay: immunoSEQ multiplex PCR; the TCRdb copy retains only in-frame clones and omits some. For V, J and clone size, that table is used; D and trimming come from the DNA. The repertoire has about 39,000 clones, 65% to 90% of them found once; the top ten carry more than 8%. Sequencing was done on a sample of peripheral blood. The receptor was isolated from a human donor in a cohort sampled during active COVID-19. The chain uses TRBV7-9 and TRBJ1-1; D unresolved. CDR3 sequence: CASSRPSGGMNTEAFF. The CDR3, as DNA: TGTGCCAGCAGCCGACCATCGGGAGGGATGAACACTGAAGCTTTCTTT.